Following are 11 T cell receptor beta chains from one sample sequenced in a study of T cells in tuberculosis. Time point defined: new active TB diagnosis, blood taken before or within 7 days of starting treatment. The repertoire was sequenced with immunoSEQ multiplex PCR; TCRdb's copy has only in-frame clones and lacks some. This sample yields some 30,000 clones, of which approximately 85% are seen a single time; approximately 4.7% belongs to the top ten. The sample in question was PBMCs, obtained at tuberculosis diagnosis. Every receptor here comes from an adult with tuberculosis.

In this sample, this clone turned up once. V usage is TRBV5-6 and J usage is TRBJ1-5, with D perhaps TRBD1 (5 bases). Germline V lookup: CDR1 SGHDT, CDR2 YYEEEE. The CDR3 covers 15 residues. Trimming took off 2 bases at V and 2 bases at J, with 11 bases between the two ends. CDR3 coding DNA: TGTGCCAGCAGCTTAGGTTCGGGGGGCAATCAGCCCCAGCATTTT. Its translation: CASSLGSGGNQPQHF. The full variable domain, completed using reference TRBV5-6 and TRBJ1-5, is DAGVTQSPTHLIKTRGQQVTLRCSPKSGHDTVSWYQQALGQGPQFIFQYYEEEERQRGNFPDRFSGHQFPNYSSELNVNALLLGDSALYLCASSLGSGGNQPQHFGDGTRLSIL.

V is TRBV6-5 and J is TRBJ2-5; TRBD2 agrees at 7 bases. The CDR3 consists of 14 residues. Germline CDR1 reads MNHEY; CDR2 reads SVGAGI. The V and J ends lost 6 bases and 2 bases, in that order; junction bases with no gene match: 6. The CDR3 protein is CASRIPGGQETQYF. CDR3 nucleotides: TGTGCCAGCAGGATCCCCGGGGGGCAAGAGACCCAGTACTTC.

This rearrangement joins TRBV28 to TRBJ2-7, with a weak D call TRBD2 (6 bases). The germline V and J ends were trimmed by 8 bases and 2 bases, with 16 bases remaining between them. CDR3 length equals 14 residues. Germline V lookup: CDR1 MDHEN, CDR2 SYDVKM. The CDR3 reads CASASGGSAYEQYF. The DNA of the CDR3 is TGTGCCAGCGCCTCCGGGGGTAGCGCCTACGAGCAGTACTTC.

CDR3 sequence reads: CASRLDRVGEKLFF. CDR3 DNA sequence: TGCGCCAGCAGACTCGACAGGGTGGGTGAAAAACTGTTTTTT. The V gene is TRBV5-1, the J gene TRBJ1-4; 7 bases match TRBD1. With 5 bases clipped from V and 7 bases from J, the junction kept 8 bases outside the gene matches. Germline CDR1 is SGHRS and CDR2 is YFSETQ. The CDR3 runs to 14 residues.

The V call is TRBV2, the J call TRBJ1-4, with D possibly matching TRBD1 (5 bases). Germline loops: CDR1 SNHLY, CDR2 FYNNEI. The V and J ends lost 10 bases and 10 bases respectively, with 19 bases between them. The CDR3 sequence is 13 residues long. The CDR3 DNA reads as TGTGCCACCAAGGGAGGGGAGGCTGCAAAACTGTTTTTT. It translates to CATKGGEAAKLFF.

The rearrangement joins TRBV27 to TRBJ2-7; no clear D. CDR3 length equals 13 residues. Germline-derived CDR1 and CDR2 are MNHEY and SMNVEV (reference sequence). Trimming pared 5 bases from V and 4 bases from J, leaving 12 bases between. As DNA, the CDR3 is TGTGCCAGCAGTCCGCTTCCCAGGTACGAGCAGTACTTC. Protein: CASSPLPRYEQYF.

The gene calls are TRBV4-2 and TRBJ2-1; tentative D call: TRBD1 (5 bases). CDR3 length equals 15 residues. Per germline, CDR1 LGHNA and CDR2 YNFKEQ. The germline V and J ends were trimmed by 2 bases and 9 bases, with 17 bases remaining between them. This CDR3 reads CASSQLKDMNREQFF. DNA for the CDR3: TGTGCCAGCAGCCAACTGAAGGACATGAATCGTGAGCAGTTCTTC.

V gene TRBV20-1 combines with J gene TRBJ2-5; a weak D match, TRBD1 (6 bases). Germline V lookup: CDR1 DFQATT, CDR2 SNEGSKA (reference sequence). Trimming pared 5 bases from V and 4 bases from J, leaving 8 bases between. The CDR3 is made up of 11 amino acids. The CDR3 DNA reads TGCAGTGCTCGGGACATAGAGACCCAGTACTTC. It is translated as CSARDIETQYF.

This clone was observed once. CDR3 coding DNA: TGTGCCAGCAGCCAGCTTCTAGCGGGAGTCTACAATGAGCAGTTCTTC. Residues: CASSQLLAGVYNEQFF. The genes are TRBV11-2 and TRBJ2-1; 10 nucleotides align to TRBD2. J lost 3 bases, V lost 5 bases, and 7 bases had no gene match. CDR3 length: 16 residues. Germline V CDR1 and CDR2: SGHAT, FQNNGV.

The chain uses TRBV6-1 and TRBJ2-5, with TRBD2 matching 10 bases. Trimming removed 7 bases from V and 5 bases from J; junction bases left unmatched: 10. The CDR3 length is 15 residues. Germline-derived CDR1 and CDR2 are MNHNS and SASEGT. Here the CDR3 reads CASNSAGGPSETQYF. The CDR3 nucleotides read TGTGCCAGCAATTCAGCGGGGGGGCCTTCCGAGACCCAGTACTTC.

The chain couples TRBV6-5 to TRBJ1-3; perhaps TRBD1 as D (5 bases). With 0 bases removed from V and 4 bases from J, the gap between germline ends came to 13 bases. In germline, CDR1 is MNHEY, CDR2 SVGAGI. The CDR3 has 16 amino acids. This CDR3 is CASSYSRTGLGNTIYF. The CDR3 coding sequence is TGTGCCAGCAGTTACTCGAGAACAGGCTTGGGAAACACCATATATTTT.